This is a list of T cell receptor beta chains from one sample in a study of cytomegalovirus exposure and HLA in healthy donors. Using immunoSEQ multiplex PCR, the repertoire was profiled, and TCRdb retains in-frame clones only, with some absent. Of some 170,000 clones detected, 87% appear once; the ten largest clones hold roughly 1.5%. Input material: PBMCs. Every receptor here comes from a woman in her twenties or thirties in good health and CMV-seronegative. Both conserved end residues are part of each CDR3. D genes are given only for firm matches. The size entry is marked missing in some rows and otherwise reads once, few, many or a size class.

NA	NA	TRBV12-1	TRBJ2-7	CASSYSVDRTYEQYF	TGTGCCAGCAGCTACTCGGTGGACAGAACCTACGAGCAGTACTTC
NA	NA	TRBV7-2	TRBJ2-3	CASSLAWSRATDTQYF	TGTGCCAGCAGCTTAGCGTGGTCCAGGGCAACAGATACGCAGTATTTT
TRBD2	NA	TRBV27	TRBJ2-2	CASSRPLARTSNTGELFF	TGTGCCAGCAGCCGCCCACTAGCGCGGACTTCGAACACCGGGGAGCTGTTTTTT
NA	once	TRBV5-6	TRBJ1-1	CASSLIAETNTEAFF	TGTGCCAGCAGCTTGATTGCGGAGACGAACACTGAAGCTTTCTTT
TRBD1	NA	TRBV4-1	TRBJ2-3	CASSQVEGALTDTQYF	TGCGCCAGCAGCCAAGTTGAGGGGGCTCTAACAGATACGCAGTATTTT
NA	NA	TRBV27	TRBJ1-2	CASSPKVGGAYGYTF	TGTGCCAGCAGTCCCAAGGTGGGAGGCGCCTATGGCTACACCTTC
NA	NA	TRBV28	TRBJ2-7	CASRFGGEQYF	TGTGCCAGTCGCTTTGGGGGGGAGCAGTACTTC
TRBD1	NA	TRBV7-2	TRBJ1-3	CASSLPIWDRNSGNTIYF	TGTGCCAGCAGCTTACCGATTTGGGACAGGAACTCTGGAAACACCATATATTTT
TRBD1	NA	TRBV29-1	TRBJ2-3	CSGLPGQGDTQYF	TGCAGCGGACTACCGGGACAGGGCGATACGCAGTATTTT
TRBD2	once	TRBV13	TRBJ2-5	CASSLQRGGLETQYF	TGTGCCAGCAGCTTACAGCGGGGGGGCCTCGAGACCCAGTACTTC